These T cell receptor beta chains were read from a single sample in a study of T cell repertoires in cytomegalovirus infection. TCRdb redid the calling of the reads with MiXCR, one entry per CDR3 protein. The table includes hundreds of thousands of distinct CDR3 sequences, approximately 33% detected once. Their antigens remain unidentified. The sample consisted of cultured PBMCs, taken from culture after CMV antigen stimulation. The receptors stem from a human donor in good health (CMV status not recorded). Some clones in this sample may be carry-over from other donors' samples. Both conserved end residues are part of each CDR3. The order of the fields is CDR3 length, V gene, J gene, D gene, clone size, CDR3 DNA, CDR3 protein. D genes are given only for firm matches. A row's size may be missing; if present it is once, few, many or a size class.

>17|TRBV2|TRBJ2-2|NA|NA
TGTGCCAGCAGTGCCTTTACTATTCTCCTGAACACCGGGGAGCTGTTTTTT
CASSAFTILLNTGELFF
>14|TRBV6-5|TRBJ1-4|NA|NA
TGTGCCAGCAGTGGACGCGCAACTAATGAAAAACTGTTTTTT
CASSGRATNEKLFF
>14|TRBV10-3|TRBJ2-3|NA|few
TGTGCCACCGACCGGGCCGGAGGGACAGATACGCAGTATTTT
CATDRAGGTDTQYF
>14|TRBV27|TRBJ2-5|TRBD2|NA
TGTGCCAGCAGTTTCGGGACTAGCGTTGAGACCCAGTACTTC
CASSFGTSVETQYF
>14|TRBV2|TRBJ2-3|NA|NA
TGTGCCAGCCGAGTTAACCGGGGGACAGATACGCAGTATTTT
CASRVNRGTDTQYF
>14|TRBV10-3|TRBJ2-1|NA|few
TGTGCCATCAGTGAGCCGATGTCTGTAACGGAGCAGTTCTTC
CAISEPMSVTEQFF
>16|TRBV4-1|TRBJ2-1|TRBD2|NA
TGCGCCAGCAGCCAAGAGACGGGACTAGCGAGAAATGAGCAGTTCTTC
CASSQETGLARNEQFF
>16|TRBV7-2|TRBJ1-2|TRBD1|many
TGTGCCAGCAGAACCGGGACAGGGGATCGGAACTATGGCTACACCTTC
CASRTGTGDRNYGYTF
>15|TRBV25-1|TRBJ1-2|NA|NA
TGTGCCAGCAGTGAACTGGGAGGGACCCTCTCTGGCTACACCTTC
CASSELGGTLSGYTF
>14|TRBV6-2/TRBV6-3|TRBJ2-7|NA|NA
TGTGCCAGCAGCGGCCTTGAAGGGCGGTACGAGCAGTACTTC
CASSGLEGRYEQYF
>13|TRBV10-3|TRBJ1-1|NA|once
TGTGCCATCAGTGCCGCTGGAGTTCCTGAAGCTTTCTTT
CAISAAGVPEAFF
>16|TRBV5-4|TRBJ1-6|NA|NA
TGTGCCAGCAGCCCGGATGGACAGTCATATAATTCACCCCTCCACTTT
CASSPDGQSYNSPLHF
>14|TRBV10-3|TRBJ2-7|TRBD2|many
TGTGCCATCAGTGGACTAGCGGCCTCCTACGAGCAGTACTTC
CAISGLAASYEQYF
>15|TRBV4-3|TRBJ1-2|NA|many
TGCGCCAGCAGCCATGAGAGGGAGACAAGCTATGGCTACACCTTC
CASSHERETSYGYTF
>12|TRBV19|TRBJ1-2|NA|NA
TGTGCCAGTAGGACAGTCTTTCTGGGCTACACCTTC
CASRTVFLGYTF
>15|TRBV6-1|TRBJ1-2|NA|NA
TGTGCCAGCAGTACCCAAGGGGGTCTATCCTATGGCTACACCTTC
CASSTQGGLSYGYTF
>16|TRBV12-3/TRBV12-4|TRBJ1-1|NA|few
TGTGCCAGCAGTTTAGCGATAACCCCGGGAGGGACTGAAGCTTTCTTT
CASSLAITPGGTEAFF
>14|TRBV19|TRBJ1-6|TRBD1|few
TGTGCCAGTAGTACCGGGACAGGGAATTCACCCCTCCACTTT
CASSTGTGNSPLHF
>16|TRBV19|TRBJ1-5|NA|NA
TGTGCCAGTACCCCTGGGGGCAGGAATAGCAATCAGCCCCAGCATTTT
CASTPGGRNSNQPQHF
>13|TRBV12-3/TRBV12-4|TRBJ2-3|NA|NA
TGTGCCACCAAGCCGGGAACCCGAGATACGCAGTATTTT
CATKPGTRDTQYF
>14|TRBV15|TRBJ1-2|NA|NA
TGTGCCACCAGCAGAGAATATAACACCTATGGCTACACCTTC
CATSREYNTYGYTF
>14|TRBV10-2|TRBJ1-2|NA|few
TGCGCCAGCAGTGAGTCTGGGGGCGCAGTCGGCTACACCTTC
CASSESGGAVGYTF
>14|TRBV7-6|TRBJ2-1|TRBD1|few
TGTGCCAGCATCCAGGGACAGGGGAACAATGAGCAGTTCTTC
CASIQGQGNNEQFF
>13|TRBV10-3|TRBJ2-5|NA|many
TGTGCCATCAGTGGTGTCCGGATGGAGACCCAGTACTTC
CAISGVRMETQYF
>15|TRBV7-2|TRBJ2-7|TRBD2|many
TGTGCCAGCAGCTTAGCCCTAGCGGGAGAGGGCGAGCAGTACTTC
CASSLALAGEGEQYF
>13|TRBV6-8|TRBJ2-7|NA|NA
TGTGCCAGCAGTGCGTATGGGGGATACGAGCAGTACTTC
CASSAYGGYEQYF
>15|TRBV11-2|TRBJ2-1|NA|few
TGTGCCAGCAGCTTATTGCAGGGGGGATACAATGAGCAGTTCTTC
CASSLLQGGYNEQFF
>14|TRBV19|TRBJ1-5|NA|NA
TGTGCCAGTAGTATATCGGTGGAGTATCAGCCCCAGCATTTT
CASSISVEYQPQHF
>13|TRBV20-1|TRBJ2-7|NA|few
TGCAGTGCTAGAGCACCGGGACTGGACGAGCAGTACTTC
CSARAPGLDEQYF
>14|TRBV12-3/TRBV12-4|TRBJ2-2|NA|few
TGTGCCAGCACCTCCCGGGGGATCACCGGGGAGCTGTTTTTT
CASTSRGITGELFF
>17|TRBV28|TRBJ2-7|TRBD2|NA
TGTGCCAGCAGTTTCAAAAGGGGAGGGATGGACTCCTACGAGCAGTACTTC
CASSFKRGGMDSYEQYF
>15|TRBV5-5|TRBJ1-4|TRBD1|NA
TGTGCCAGCAGCTTGGATGTGGCAGGGGGTGAAAAACTGTTTTTT
CASSLDVAGGEKLFF
>15|TRBV7-2|TRBJ2-3|NA|many
TGTGCCAGCAGCCCATACATGGGGGCGGGGGATACGCAGTATTTT
CASSPYMGAGDTQYF